These 3 T cell receptor beta chains were sequenced from one sample in a study of shared clonotypes between healthy human individuals. Generated by immunoSEQ multiplex PCR, the TCRdb table keeps only in-frame clones and is missing some. The repertoire consists of about 470,000 clones, with roughly 80% occurring once and the leading ten covering over 10%. The sequencing sample was made of PBMCs. Receptors originate from a middle-aged woman in good health. Some clones in this sample may be carry-over from other donors' samples.

This clone was seen once. The rearrangement uses TRBV25-1 and TRBJ2-5; a weak D match, TRBD2 (7 bases). The better agreement between TRBJ2-7 and the DNA end casts doubt on the J call. There are 13 residues in the CDR3. Germline V gene sequence: CDR1 MGHDK, CDR2 SYGVNS. As DNA, the CDR3 is TGTGCCAGCAGTGAACCGGGGGGCGGCGAGCAGTACTTC. It specifies CASSEPGGGEQYF.

The genes are TRBV5-1 and TRBJ1-1, with no clear D. The CDR3 length is 13 residues. Germline CDR1 and CDR2: SGHRS and YFSETQ. Between the trimmed V and J ends, which lost 6 bases and 0 bases, there was a span of 9 bases. The CDR3 spells CASKLGVNTEAFF. The DNA for the CDR3 is TGCGCCAGCAAGTTGGGCGTGAACACTGAAGCTTTCTTT. Combining the CDR3 with reference TRBV5-1 and TRBJ1-1 gives the whole variable domain KAGVTQTPRYLIKTRGQQVTLSCSPISGHRSVSWYQQTPGQGLQFLFEYFSETQRNKGNFPGRFSGRQFSNSRSEMNVSTLELGDSALYLCASKLGVNTEAFFGQGTRLTVV.

The J gene is TRBJ1-4, the V gene TRBV5-5; a possible D gene is TRBD1 (6 bases). V lost 1 base and J 5 bases, leaving 15 bases between the germline ends. Germline CDR1 and CDR2: SGHKS and YYEKEE (reference sequence). This CDR3 comprises 16 residues. CDR3 loop: CASSLSRGPVNEKLFF. The CDR3 DNA reads as TGTGCCAGCAGCTTGTCTCGGGGGCCGGTGAATGAAAAACTGTTTTTT.